The clone carrying this T cell receptor (beta chain) came up a few times. The antigen is not known. No progression to ophthalmopathy during 18 months of follow-up defined stable disease. Hyperthyroidism patients were newly diagnosed, had disease duration under 2 months, and were aged 18 to 65 years. The sample belongs to a study of T cells in Graves' hyperthyroidism and ophthalmopathy. Findings of the study overall: Blood also held most thyroid clonotypes expanded beyond 0.001. Model output signaled ophthalmopathy a median around 5.9 months ahead of onset.

V was clipped by 4 bases and J by 2 bases, with 5 bases between them. CDR3 length: 12 residues. Germline-derived CDR1 and CDR2 are SGDLS and YYNGEE. Researchers amplified the TCR beta CDR3 regions from RNA transcripts. HTBI primers drove first-round RT-PCR of the TCR CDR3. MiXCR was run by TCRdb on the multiplex PCR reads, yielding one entry per CDR3 protein. The table lists under 650,000 distinct CDR3 sequences, about 16% of them singletons. The chain joins TRBV9 to TRBJ2-3; D is ambiguous. The specimen sequenced was blood. This sequence was found in a woman in her thirties with Graves' hyperthyroidism. The CDR3 spells CASSTFTDTQYF. CDR3 nucleotide sequence: TGTGCCAGCAGCACATTCACAGATACGCAGTATTTT.